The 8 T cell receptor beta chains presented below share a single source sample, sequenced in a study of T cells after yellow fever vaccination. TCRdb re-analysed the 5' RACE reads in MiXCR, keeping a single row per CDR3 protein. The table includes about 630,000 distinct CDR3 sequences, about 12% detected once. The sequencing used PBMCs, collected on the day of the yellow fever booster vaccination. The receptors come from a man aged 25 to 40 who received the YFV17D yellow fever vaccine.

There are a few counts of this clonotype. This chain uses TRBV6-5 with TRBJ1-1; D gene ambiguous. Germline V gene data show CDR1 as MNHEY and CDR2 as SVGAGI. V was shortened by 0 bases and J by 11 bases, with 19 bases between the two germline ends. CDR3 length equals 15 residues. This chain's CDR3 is CASSYSLTTKQSAFF. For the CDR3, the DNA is TGTGCCAGCAGTTACTCCTTAACGACTAAGCAAAGCGCTTTCTTT.

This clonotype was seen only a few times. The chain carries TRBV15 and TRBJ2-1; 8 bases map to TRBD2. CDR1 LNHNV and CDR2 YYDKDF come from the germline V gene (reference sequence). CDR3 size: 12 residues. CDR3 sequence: CAAGAGVNEQFF. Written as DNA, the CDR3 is TGTGCGGCTGGAGCGGGAGTAAATGAGCAGTTCTTC.

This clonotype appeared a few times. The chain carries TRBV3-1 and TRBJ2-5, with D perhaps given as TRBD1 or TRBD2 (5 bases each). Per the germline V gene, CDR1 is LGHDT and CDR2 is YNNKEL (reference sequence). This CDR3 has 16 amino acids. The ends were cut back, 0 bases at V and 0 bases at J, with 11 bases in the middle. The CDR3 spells CASSQEGTAYQETQYF. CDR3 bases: TGTGCCAGCAGCCAAGAAGGGACCGCGTACCAAGAGACCCAGTACTTC.

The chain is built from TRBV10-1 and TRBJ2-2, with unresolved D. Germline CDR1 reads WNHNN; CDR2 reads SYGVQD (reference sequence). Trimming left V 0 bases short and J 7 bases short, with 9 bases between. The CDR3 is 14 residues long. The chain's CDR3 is CASSESYVDGELFF. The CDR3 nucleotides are TGCGCCAGCAGTGAGTCGTATGTCGACGGGGAGCTGTTTTTT.

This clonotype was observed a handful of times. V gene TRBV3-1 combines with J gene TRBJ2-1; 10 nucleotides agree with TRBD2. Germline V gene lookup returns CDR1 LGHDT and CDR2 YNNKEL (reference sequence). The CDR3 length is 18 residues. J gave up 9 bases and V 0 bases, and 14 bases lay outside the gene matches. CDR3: CASSQDSRWLAGVREQFF. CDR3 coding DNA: TGTGCCAGCAGCCAAGATAGTAGGTGGCTAGCGGGAGTTCGTGAGCAGTTCTTC.

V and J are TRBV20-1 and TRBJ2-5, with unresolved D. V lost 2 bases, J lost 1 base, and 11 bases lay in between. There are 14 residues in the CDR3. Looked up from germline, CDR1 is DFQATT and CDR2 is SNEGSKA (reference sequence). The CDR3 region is CSARTGRTQETQYF. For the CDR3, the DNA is TGCAGTGCTAGAACGGGCCGGACCCAAGAGACCCAGTACTTC.

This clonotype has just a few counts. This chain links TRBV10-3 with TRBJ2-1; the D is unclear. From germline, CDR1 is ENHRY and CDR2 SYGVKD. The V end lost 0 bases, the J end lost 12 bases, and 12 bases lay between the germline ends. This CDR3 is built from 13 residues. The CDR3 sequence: CAISESLDMRQFF. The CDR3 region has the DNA TGTGCCATCAGTGAGTCTCTGGATATGCGGCAGTTCTTC.

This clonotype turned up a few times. As DNA, the CDR3 is TGTGCCATCAGAAATCCCGGGACAGGGTTGACCTACGAGCAGTACTTC. It is translated as CAIRNPGTGLTYEQYF. The chain links TRBV10-3 to TRBJ2-7; 9 positions match TRBD1. CDR1 is ENHRY, CDR2 SYGVKD, per germline. With V trimmed by 6 bases and J by 2 bases, 11 bases remained unmatched. The CDR3 length is 16 residues.